This T cell receptor beta chain was sequenced for a study of blood T cell repertoires in COVID-19. Study as a whole: Samples taken during acute and convalescent COVID-19 were collected in the United States, Italy and Spain.

Trimming removed 6 bases from V and 2 bases from J; junction bases left unmatched: 7. Germline V gives CDR1 LGHDT, CDR2 YNNKEL (reference sequence). The length of the CDR3 is 15 residues. As originally analysed: By means of reference gene primer amplification, nucleated cell counts were estimated. The data were produced by immunoSEQ multiplex PCR, yet TCRdb's version contains in-frame clones alone and is incomplete. From that table come the V and J calls and clone size; the DNA was used to work out D and trimming. The table includes some 330,000 clones, less than 90% detected once. V and J are TRBV3-1 (or the pseudogene TRBV3-2) and TRBJ1-1; 9 nucleotides match TRBD1. The receptor's source is a woman aged 50 to 60 who had recovered from COVID-19. The specimen was PBMCs or T cells enriched from blood (not recorded which). The DNA of the CDR3 is TGTGCCAGCAGGCCTCGACAGGGGGGAAACACTGAAGCTTTCTTT. It specifies CASRPRQGGNTEAFF.